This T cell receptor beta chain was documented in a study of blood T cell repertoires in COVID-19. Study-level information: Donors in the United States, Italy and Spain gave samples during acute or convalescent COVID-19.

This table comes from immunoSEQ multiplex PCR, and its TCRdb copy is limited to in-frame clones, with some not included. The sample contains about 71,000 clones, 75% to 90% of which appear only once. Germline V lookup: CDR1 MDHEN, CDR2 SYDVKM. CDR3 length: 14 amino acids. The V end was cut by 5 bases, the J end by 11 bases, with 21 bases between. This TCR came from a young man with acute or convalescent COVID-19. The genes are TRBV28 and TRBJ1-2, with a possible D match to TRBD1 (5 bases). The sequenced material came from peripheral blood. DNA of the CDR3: TGTGCCAGCAGTCGTCCCGGGAGGGCTGGGGGATACACCTTC. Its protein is CASSRPGRAGGYTF.